A single sample gave rise to the 21 T cell receptor beta chains below, sequenced in a study of blood T cell repertoires in COVID-19. TCRdb's copy holds only in-frame clones and misses some; the assay was immunoSEQ multiplex PCR. The data hold hundreds of thousands of clones, with 70% to 90% observed a single time. Sequenced input: peripheral blood. The receptors come from a man in his forties or fifties with active or convalescent COVID-19.

V and J are TRBV19 and TRBJ2-2, with D perhaps matching TRBD2 (6 bases). The CDR3 runs 16 residues. The V end was cut by 3 bases, the J end by 7 bases, with 18 bases between. Germline-derived CDR1 and CDR2 are LNHDA and SQIVND (reference sequence). Here the CDR3 DNA reads TGTGCCAGTAGTATGGTCCGGGACTTAAGAAGCGGGGAGCTGTTTTTT. Its protein product is CASSMVRDLRSGELFF.

The chain recombines TRBV7-2 with TRBJ2-1; 12 nucleotides agree with TRBD2. Trimming cost V 7 bases and J 7 bases; bases outside gene matches: 8. The CDR3 consists of 15 residues. Germline CDR1 SGHTA, CDR2 FQGNSA. CDR3 protein: CASIPTSGGGNEQFF. In DNA form, the CDR3 reads TGTGCCAGCATACCGACTAGCGGGGGCGGGAATGAGCAGTTCTTC. Variable domain in full (rest from reference TRBV7-2 and TRBJ2-1): GAGVSQSPSNKVTEKGKDVELRCDPISGHTALYWYRQSLGQGLEFLIYFQGNSAPDKSGLPSDRFSAERTGGSVSTLTIQRTQQEDSAVYLCASIPTSGGGNEQFFGPGTRLTVL.

This clone has a single count. The J gene is TRBJ1-6, the V gene TRBV7-9; TRBD1 might be the D (6 bases). The CDR3 runs 16 residues. V was shortened by 5 bases and J by 10 bases, with 21 bases between the two germline ends. Per the germline V gene, CDR1 is SEHNR and CDR2 is FQNEAQ (reference sequence). CDR3 nucleotide sequence: TGTGCCAGCAGCCGGACGCAACAGGGTATTGGGTCACCCCTCCACTTT. Translating gives CASSRTQQGIGSPLHF.

V is TRBV7-6 and J is TRBJ2-7; 10 bases match TRBD2. The J segment lost 2 bases and the V segment lost 1 base, leaving 2 bases of the junction unmatched. Germline V gene sequence: CDR1 SGHVS, CDR2 FNYEAQ. The CDR3 loop spans 15 amino acids. The CDR3 sequence: CASSLELAGTYEQYF. CDR3 DNA sequence: TGTGCCAGCAGCTTAGAACTAGCGGGGACCTACGAGCAGTACTTC.

This clone was observed a single time. The genes are TRBV15 and TRBJ1-2, with 10 bases matching TRBD1. CDR1 is LNHNV and CDR2 is YYDKDF in the germline V gene (reference sequence). V was pared by 5 bases and J by 6 bases, with 3 bases of the junction left unmatched. This CDR3 has 13 residues. CDR3 region: CATSLGQGDGYTF. DNA of the CDR3: TGTGCCACCAGCCTTGGACAGGGGGATGGCTACACCTTC.

The J gene is TRBJ2-2, the V gene TRBV11-2, with D possibly matching TRBD2 (5 bases). In germline, CDR1 is SGHAT, CDR2 FQNNGV. The CDR3 contains 14 residues. V was cut by 4 bases and J by 7 bases, with 13 bases left in between. Here the CDR3 reads CASSSGPGGGELFF. Written as DNA, the CDR3 is TGTGCCAGCAGCTCAGGCCCCGGAGGCGGGGAGCTGTTTTTT.

J is TRBJ1-2 and V is TRBV4-1; D is possibly TRBD1 (6 bases). The CDR3 loop spans 14 amino acids. The V gene's germline CDR1 is MGHRA and CDR2 YSYEKL. Trimming left V 2 bases short and J 3 bases short, with 10 bases between. Written as DNA, the CDR3 is TGCGCCAGCAGCCAATCAGACAGGCACTATGGCTACACCTTC. This translates into CASSQSDRHYGYTF.

This chain links TRBV20-1 with TRBJ2-1, with 9 bases identical to TRBD2. CDR1 DFQATT and CDR2 SNEGSKA come from the germline V gene (reference sequence). This CDR3 contains 16 residues. V was pared by 3 bases and J by 9 bases, with 15 bases of the junction left unmatched. The CDR3 DNA follows: TGCAGTGCTAGTGGGGTTCTAGCGGGATTTCTGGGTGAGCAGTTCTTC. Its protein product is CSASGVLAGFLGEQFF.

V is TRBV7-8 and J is TRBJ2-5; tentatively, D is TRBD1 (5 bases). V lost 8 bases to trimming and J lost 3 bases, with 16 bases between them. Germline-derived CDR1 and CDR2 are SGHVS and FQNEAQ. CDR3 size: 14 residues. The CDR3 DNA reads TGTGCCAGCTCCCATGTGACAGCCGAAGAGACCCAGTACTTC. Residues: CASSHVTAEETQYF.

The chain uses TRBV28 and TRBJ1-2, with 8 bases aligning to TRBD1. This CDR3 spans 12 amino acids. V shed 6 bases and J 8 bases; nucleotides not matched to a gene: 5. Germline-derived CDR1 and CDR2 are MDHEN and SYDVKM. Here the CDR3 DNA reads TGTGCCAGCAGAGAGACAGGGGAAGGCTACACCTTC. Translating it yields CASRETGEGYTF.

The chain uses TRBV6-5 and TRBJ2-3, with D hard to call. V was trimmed by 5 bases and J by 0 bases, leaving 12 bases between them. The CDR3 is 15 residues long. Germline CDR1 and CDR2: MNHEY and SVGAGI. Here the CDR3 reads CASSRAGSSTDTQYF. The CDR3 nucleotides read TGTGCCAGCAGTCGAGCAGGTTCCAGCACAGATACGCAGTATTTT.

The chain's CDR3 is CASSRGEGASNYGYTF. Here the CDR3 DNA reads TGTGCCAGCAGCCGCGGGGAGGGTGCCTCTAACTATGGCTACACCTTC. V gene TRBV7-2 combines with J gene TRBJ1-2; D is ambiguous. The CDR3 runs 16 residues. Germline-derived CDR1 and CDR2 are SGHTA and FQGNSA. Trimming left V 5 bases short and J 0 bases short, with 16 bases between.

The genes are TRBV7-9 and TRBJ1-4; D is unresolved. V was shortened by 3 bases and J by 6 bases, with 5 bases between the two germline ends. Germline V CDR1 and CDR2: SEHNR, FQNEAQ (reference sequence). This CDR3 region has 12 residues. The DNA for the CDR3 is TGTGCCAGCAGCTTCCTAGATGAAAAACTGTTTTTT. Amino acids: CASSFLDEKLFF.

The chain couples TRBV2 to TRBJ2-2; TRBD1 agrees at 10 bases. Trimming removed 5 bases from V and 4 bases from J; junction bases left unmatched: 4. Germline V lookup: CDR1 SNHLY, CDR2 FYNNEI. The CDR3 contains 15 residues. CDR3 in DNA: TGTGCCAGCAGTCGTCGACAGGGGGCCACCGGGGAGCTGTTTTTT. Protein sequence: CASSRRQGATGELFF. The full variable domain, with the rest looked up from reference TRBV2 and TRBJ2-2, is EPEVTQTPSHQVTQMGQEVILRCVPISNHLYFYWYRQILGQKVEFLVSFYNNEISEKSEIFDDQFSVERPDGSNFTLKIRSTKLEDSAMYFCASSRRQGATGELFFGEGSRLTVL.

This clone was recorded once. This sample also contains other DNA sequences that code for the same CDR3. The V call is TRBV19, the J call TRBJ1-5, with unresolved D. With 3 bases removed from V and 3 bases from J, the gap between germline ends came to 9 bases. This CDR3 contains 14 residues. Germline-derived CDR1 and CDR2 are LNHDA and SQIVND (reference sequence). The CDR3 DNA is TGTGCCAGTAGTATTGGAGGTCTCAATCAGCCCCAGCATTTT. This encodes CASSIGGLNQPQHF. The full variable domain, rest sourced from reference TRBV19 and TRBJ1-5, is DGGITQSPKYLFRKEGQNVTLSCEQNLNHDAMYWYRQDPGQGLRLIYYSQIVNDFQKGDIAEGYSVSREKKESFPLTVTSAQKNPTAFYLCASSIGGLNQPQHFGDGTRLSIL.

The rearrangement links TRBV7-9 to TRBJ1-2; D call uncertain. The CDR3 sequence is 15 residues long. The V end was cut by 1 base, the J end by 0 bases, with 9 bases between. The germline V gene has CDR1 SEHNR and CDR2 FQNEAQ (reference sequence). The CDR3 sequence is CASSLGPGANYGYTF. CDR3 in DNA: TGTGCCAGCAGCTTAGGCCCGGGAGCTAACTATGGCTACACCTTC.

This chain uses TRBV28 with TRBJ1-4; 12 nucleotides match TRBD1. Germline V gene lookup returns CDR1 MDHEN and CDR2 SYDVKM. Trimming took 5 bases from V and 3 from J; bases not matched to a gene: 13. The CDR3 has 19 residues. The CDR3 is CASSQMPGQGAGSNEKLFF. CDR3 DNA: TGTGCCAGCAGTCAAATGCCGGGACAGGGGGCTGGATCTAATGAAAAACTGTTTTTT.

The chain joins TRBV7-9 to TRBJ2-2; D gene ambiguous. Germline loops: CDR1 SEHNR, CDR2 FQNEAQ (reference sequence). The CDR3 is 14 amino acids. V lost 5 bases and J lost 7, with 14 bases in between. The CDR3 nucleotides are TGTGCCAGCAGCCTAGTTGGGCCGGTCGGGGAGCTGTTTTTT. Translated: CASSLVGPVGELFF. The complete variable domain, with remaining parts taken from reference TRBV7-9 and TRBJ2-2, reads DTGVSQNPRHKITKRGQNVTFRCDPISEHNRLYWYRQTLGQGPEFLTYFQNEAQLEKSRLLSDRFSAERPKGSFSTLEIQRTEQGDSAMYLCASSLVGPVGELFFGEGSRLTVL.

The V call is TRBV30, the J call TRBJ1-5; a weak D match, TRBD1 (5 bases). Trimming shortened V by 1 base and J by 4 bases, and 8 bases separated the two germline ends. The CDR3 has 13 amino acids. CDR1 GTSNPN and CDR2 SVGIG come from the germline V gene (reference sequence). The CDR3 DNA reads TGTGCCTGGAGTGAGGGGTGGAATCAGCCCCAGCATTTT. It translates to CAWSEGWNQPQHF.

The rearrangement links TRBV4-2 to TRBJ2-7; TRBD1 is a possible D gene (6 bases). Looked up from germline, CDR1 is LGHNA and CDR2 is YNFKEQ. This CDR3 has 14 amino acids. The V and J ends lost 4 bases and 1 base respectively, with 11 bases between them. Here the CDR3 reads CASSLHTGSYEQYF. CDR3 bases: TGTGCCAGCAGCCTCCACACAGGGTCCTACGAGCAGTACTTC.

This chain uses TRBV4-2 with TRBJ2-5; the D gene is possibly TRBD2 (6 bases). The germline V gene encodes CDR1 LGHNA and CDR2 YNFKEQ. The CDR3 covers 17 residues. V shed 0 bases and J shed 1 base, with 15 bases lying between them. In nucleotides, the CDR3 is TGTGCCAGCAGCCAAGAGGAGTGGGGACTCGCCCAAGAGACCCAGTACTTC. Translated: CASSQEEWGLAQETQYF.